This T cell receptor (beta chain) was recovered during a study of shared clonotypes between healthy human individuals. Study conclusions and caveats: A handful of donors held approximately 4.5% of naive CD4 clonotypes in common. Clonotypes shared by all four sorted-subset donors had higher generation probabilities than non-shared clonotypes.

Clones were read by immunoSEQ multiplex PCR, and TCRdb kept only the in-frame ones, dropping some. The sample yields 2.3 million or so clones, about 92% seen once. With regard to this clone: Its antigen is not identified. Other DNA sequences in the sample encode the same CDR3.

Germline trimming cut 1 base from V and 1 base from J; bases unmatched to any gene: 2. From germline, CDR1 is SGHNT and CDR2 YYREEE (reference sequence). The CDR3 has 15 residues. The sequence derives from a man aged 18 to 29 in good health. Some clones in this sample may be carry-over from other donors' samples. The genes are TRBV5-4 and TRBJ2-1; 7 bases agree with TRBD1. Sequenced: naive CD4+ T cells from PBMCs. The subset was: CD45RA+ positively selected. CDR3 residues: CASSLRQGSYNEQFF. The CDR3 nucleotides are TGTGCCAGCAGCTTGAGACAGGGTTCCTACAATGAGCAGTTCTTC. The whole variable domain, remainder taken from reference TRBV5-4 and TRBJ2-1, is ETGVTQSPTHLIKTRGQQVTLRCSSQSGHNTVSWYQQALGQGPQFIFQYYREEENGRGNFPPRFSGLQFPNYSSELNVNALELDDSALYLCASSLRQGSYNEQFFGPGTRLTVL.